These 13 T cell receptor beta chains were sequenced from one sample in a study of cytotoxic CD8 clonotypes in ibrutinib-treated CLL. Clones were read by immunoSEQ multiplex PCR, and TCRdb kept only the in-frame ones, dropping some. The sample holds approximately 350,000 clones; over 60% are singletons and the top ten take roughly 6.8%. This specimen consisted of PBMCs, obtained after 36 months of ibrutinib treatment. The receptors come from a human donor with chronic lymphocytic leukemia.

The rearrangement links TRBV6-5 to TRBJ1-2, with 8 bases fitting TRBD1. This CDR3 is 13 amino acids long. Germline V gives CDR1 MNHEY, CDR2 SVGAGI. V dropped 10 bases and J dropped 4; count of bases not matched to a gene: 8. CDR3 nucleotides: TGTGCCACCGCAGGGGGCTTGTTCTATGGCTACACCTTC. Its protein is CATAGGLFYGYTF.

This clone was recorded a few times. V gene TRBV4-1 combines with J gene TRBJ1-1, with unresolved D. Germline-derived CDR1 and CDR2 are MGHRA and YSYEKL. The CDR3 length is 15 residues. Trimming removed 1 base at V and 0 bases at J, with 9 bases between. This chain's CDR3 is CASSQAGRLNTEAFF. CDR3 coding DNA: TGCGCCAGCAGCCAAGCTGGCCGACTGAACACTGAAGCTTTCTTT.

The chain employs TRBV29-1 and TRBJ2-2; no clear D gene. CDR3 length: 12 residues. Germline lookup yields CDR1 SQVTM and CDR2 ANQGSEA. The ends were cut back, 8 bases at V and 5 bases at J, with 12 bases in the middle. The CDR3 nucleotides read TGCAGCACGTACGCAGCGACCGGGGAGCTGTTTTTT. This sequence encodes CSTYAATGELFF.

The V gene is TRBV12-5, the J gene TRBJ1-3; a weak D match, TRBD1 (6 bases). The CDR3 runs to 14 residues. V lost 7 bases to trimming and J lost 3 bases, with 13 bases between them. Germline V gives CDR1 LGHNT, CDR2 FRNRAP. The CDR3 DNA reads TGTGCTAGTGCCGAACAGGGTTTTGGAAACACCATATATTTT. Translating it yields CASAEQGFGNTIYF.

This clone was observed a few times. The rearrangement joins TRBV5-6 to TRBJ1-1, with D tentatively TRBD1 (5 bases). Germline CDR1 SGHDT, CDR2 YYEEEE. V lost 0 bases, J lost 4 bases, and 10 bases lay in between. The CDR3 consists of 14 residues. CDR3 DNA sequence: TGTGCCAGCAGCTTGGGCGGCAGGGCCACTGAAGCTTTCTTT. Translated: CASSLGGRATEAFF.

CDR3 in DNA: TGCGCCAGCAGCCACCCGGTGGGGGGGGACACTGAAGCTTTCTTT. Translated: CASSHPVGGDTEAFF. This sequence joins TRBV4-1 and TRBJ1-1; D may be TRBD1 (5 bases). Germline V CDR1 and CDR2: MGHRA, YSYEKL. Trimming took 3 bases from V and 3 from J, leaving 14 bases between them. CDR3 length: 15 amino acids.

This clone has just one count. The chain carries TRBV28 and TRBJ2-5, with D perhaps TRBD2 (5 bases). The length of the CDR3 is 14 residues. Germline V gene lookup returns CDR1 MDHEN and CDR2 SYDVKM. The V end lost 6 bases, the J end lost 2 bases, and 13 bases lay between the germline ends. In DNA form, the CDR3 reads TGTGCCAGCAGGAATTTGAGGGTTCAAGAGACCCAGTACTTC. Amino acids: CASRNLRVQETQYF.

This chain links TRBV5-1 with TRBJ2-7, with a weak D call TRBD1 (6 bases). The germline V and J ends were trimmed by 4 bases and 2 bases, with 13 bases remaining between them. The CDR3 runs 14 residues. Germline V gene data show CDR1 as SGHRS and CDR2 as YFSETQ. This CDR3 is CASSPRDTTYEQYF. As DNA, the CDR3 is TGCGCCAGCAGCCCACGGGACACTACCTACGAGCAGTACTTC.

V is TRBV27 and J is TRBJ1-5; D not certain. V shed 4 bases and J shed 2 bases, with 9 bases lying between them. CDR1 is MNHEY, CDR2 SMNVEV, per germline (reference sequence). The CDR3 totals 14 residues. The chain's CDR3 is CASSWTQGNQPQHF. DNA for the CDR3: TGTGCCAGCAGTTGGACTCAAGGCAATCAGCCCCAGCATTTT.

This clone was recorded a few times. This sequence joins TRBV6-5 and TRBJ1-4, with 8 bases aligning to TRBD1. The CDR3 covers 16 residues. CDR1 is MNHEY, CDR2 SVGAGI, per germline. The ends lost 1 base at V and 10 bases at J; junction bases unmatched: 11. CDR3 region: CASSYWLQGVKVKLFF. CDR3 DNA sequence: TGTGCCAGCAGTTACTGGCTACAGGGGGTCAAAGTAAAACTGTTTTTT.

This clone has only a few counts. This chain joins TRBV5-1 and TRBJ1-2; 7 nucleotides align to TRBD1. This CDR3 has 13 residues. Germline-derived CDR1 and CDR2 are SGHRS and YFSETQ. Trimming took 2 bases from V and 6 from J; bases not matched to a gene: 4. The CDR3 bases are TGCGCCAGCAGCTTTGACAGGGTGGATGGCTACACCTTC. Translated, it gives CASSFDRVDGYTF.

The chain combines TRBV11-2 with TRBJ1-5; D unclear. The V gene's germline CDR1 is SGHAT and CDR2 FQNNGV. V gave up 0 bases and J gave up 4 bases, with 10 bases separating them. The CDR3 extends over 15 amino acids. CDR3 sequence: CASSLDSGPNQPQHF. CDR3 DNA sequence: TGTGCCAGCAGCTTAGATAGCGGCCCTAATCAGCCCCAGCATTTT.

The chain employs TRBV29-1 and TRBJ1-4; 9 bases line up with TRBD1. Germline V CDR1 and CDR2: SQVTM, ANQGSEA. J lost 10 bases, V lost 6 bases, and 12 bases had no gene match. The CDR3 is 14 amino acids. The CDR3 sequence: CSVLGQGLAGKLFF. The CDR3 DNA sequence: TGCAGCGTCTTAGGACAGGGGCTTGCGGGAAAACTGTTTTTT.